The 5 T cell receptor beta chains below were found in one sample sequenced in a study of cytomegalovirus exposure and HLA in healthy donors. Primers for the PCR totalled 60 Vbeta and 13 Jbeta. Measured with immunoSEQ multiplex PCR; TCRdb has only the in-frame clones, and not every one. This table has 150,000 to 200,000 clones, about four fifths appearing once. Sequencing was carried out using PBMCs. The receptor source for this set is a man between 18 and 29 years old in good health and CMV-seronegative.

The rearrangement links TRBV9 to TRBJ1-2; D may be TRBD1 (6 bases). Trimming took off 3 bases at V and 4 bases at J, with 10 bases between the two ends. CDR1 is SGDLS and CDR2 is YYNGEE in the germline V gene. The CDR3 spans 13 residues. CDR3 sequence (DNA): TGTGCCAGCAGCGCGGGGACAAGCTATGGCTACACCTTC. Translating it yields CASSAGTSYGYTF.

The V gene is TRBV6-1, the J gene TRBJ2-7; D may be TRBD1 (6 bases). CDR1 MNHNS and CDR2 SASEGT come from the germline V gene. The CDR3 extends over 15 amino acids. V was pared by 8 bases and J by 2 bases, with 19 bases between. CDR3 region: CASAWADSSTYEQYF. The CDR3 DNA is TGTGCCAGCGCATGGGCGGACAGCTCAACCTACGAGCAGTACTTC.

This clone was recorded a few times. V is TRBV9 and J is TRBJ2-3, with 8 positions matching TRBD2. With V trimmed by 0 bases and J by 3 bases, 6 bases remained unmatched. Germline CDR1 reads SGDLS; CDR2 reads YYNGEE. The CDR3 is 16 amino acids. The CDR3 nucleotides read TGTGCCAGCAGCGTAGTAACGGGAGGGCCAACAGATACGCAGTATTTT. Translating gives CASSVVTGGPTDTQYF. Together with reference TRBV9 and TRBJ2-3, the CDR3 gives the full variable domain: DSGVTQTPKHLITATGQRVTLRCSPRSGDLSVYWYQQSLDQGLQFLIQYYNGEERAKGNILERFSAQQFPDLHSELNLSSLELGDSALYFCASSVVTGGPTDTQYFGPGTRLTVL.

The chain joins TRBV10-3 to TRBJ1-4, with 8 bases aligning to TRBD1. V was clipped by 10 bases and J by 14 bases; unmatched bases: 15. This CDR3 comprises 13 residues. The germline V gene encodes CDR1 ENHRY and CDR2 SYGVKD. The CDR3 DNA follows: TGTGCCACCGAACAGGGGGGCGGTTTGCCGCTGTTTTTT. Translating gives CATEQGGGLPLFF.

The chain links TRBV9 to TRBJ2-7; 12 bases line up with TRBD1. The junction had 1 base not matched to a gene; V was cut back by 3 bases and J by 3 bases. The CDR3 is made up of 14 amino acids. Germline values: CDR1 SGDLS, CDR2 YYNGEE. The CDR3 sequence is CASSGDRGLYEQYF. The CDR3 DNA follows: TGTGCCAGCAGCGGGGACAGGGGGCTCTACGAGCAGTACTTC.